A selection of T cell receptor beta chains follows, all from one sample in a study of CD8 T cells in ankylosing spondylitis. TCRdb ran MiXCR on the 5' RACE reads and lists one entry per CDR3 protein. The sample has fewer than 750,000 distinct CDR3 sequences; 15% to 20% are singletons. The sample consisted of blood, either unsorted or a sorted T cell fraction (not recorded which). The receptors stem from a male donor with ankylosing spondylitis. Each CDR3 is given with its conserved first and last residue. The order of the fields is clone size, D gene, V gene, J gene, CDR3 DNA, CDR3 protein. D genes are given only for firm matches. Clone size is given for some rows only: seen once, a few or many times, or a class if the clone is expanded.

abundance: few; d_gene: -; v_gene: TRBV15; j_gene: TRBJ1-4; CDR3nt: TGTGCCACCAGCAGAAAAAGGTCTCCGGGATCAACTAATGAAAAACTGTTTTTT; CDR3aa: CATSRKRSPGSTNEKLFF
abundance: few; d_gene: -; v_gene: TRBV20-1; j_gene: TRBJ1-2; CDR3nt: TGCAGTGCTAGAGTCGTTGAAGTCGCATATGGCTACACCTTC; CDR3aa: CSARVVEVAYGYTF
abundance: few; d_gene: -; v_gene: TRBV6-2/TRBV6-3; j_gene: TRBJ2-7; CDR3nt: TGTGCCAGCATTGACAGTTCCTACGAGCAGTACTTC; CDR3aa: CASIDSSYEQYF
abundance: -; d_gene: TRBD1; v_gene: TRBV5-1; j_gene: TRBJ2-1; CDR3nt: TGCGCCAGCAGGGGCCGGGACAGTCCCTACAATGAGCAGTTCTTC; CDR3aa: CASRGRDSPYNEQFF
abundance: few; d_gene: -; v_gene: TRBV5-1; j_gene: TRBJ2-3; CDR3nt: TGCGCCAGCAACAGCGGGTTAGGGTCCACAGATACGCAGTATTTT; CDR3aa: CASNSGLGSTDTQYF
abundance: -; d_gene: -; v_gene: TRBV2; j_gene: TRBJ1-2; CDR3nt: TGTGCCAGCAGTGAAACCCCCCAAACTCTCTATGGCTACACCTTC; CDR3aa: CASSETPQTLYGYTF
abundance: -; d_gene: -; v_gene: TRBV5-1; j_gene: TRBJ2-3; CDR3nt: TGCGCCAGCAGCTTGGCTCGTCCTGGAACAGATACGCAGTATTTT; CDR3aa: CASSLARPGTDTQYF
abundance: few; d_gene: -; v_gene: TRBV25-1; j_gene: TRBJ1-1; CDR3nt: TGTGCCAGCAAGGTAACCCGGGACACTGAAGCTTTCTTT; CDR3aa: CASKVTRDTEAFF
abundance: many; d_gene: -; v_gene: TRBV6-6; j_gene: TRBJ2-3; CDR3nt: TGTGCCAGCAGTTACGCAGATACGCAGTATTTT; CDR3aa: CASSYADTQYF
abundance: -; d_gene: TRBD1; v_gene: TRBV5-1; j_gene: TRBJ1-5; CDR3nt: TGCGCCAGCCTAGACAGGGGGGGCAATCAGCCCCAGCATTTT; CDR3aa: CASLDRGGNQPQHF
abundance: few; d_gene: TRBD2; v_gene: TRBV9; j_gene: TRBJ2-1; CDR3nt: TGTGCCAGCAGCGTAGATCTAGCGGGAGTGAATGAGCAGTTCTTC; CDR3aa: CASSVDLAGVNEQFF
abundance: few; d_gene: -; v_gene: TRBV6-5; j_gene: TRBJ1-1; CDR3nt: TGTGCCAGCAGTTACTCCCTAGGACCGTCTGAAGCTTTCTTT; CDR3aa: CASSYSLGPSEAFF
abundance: -; d_gene: TRBD2; v_gene: TRBV28; j_gene: TRBJ2-1; CDR3nt: TGTGCCAGCACCTTAAGACTAGCGGGAGACAATGAGCAGTTCTTC; CDR3aa: CASTLRLAGDNEQFF
abundance: many; d_gene: -; v_gene: TRBV7-3; j_gene: TRBJ1-1; CDR3nt: TGTGCCAGCAGCTCCACAGTGAACACTGAAGCTTTCTTT; CDR3aa: CASSSTVNTEAFF
abundance: -; d_gene: TRBD1; v_gene: TRBV7-9; j_gene: TRBJ2-7; CDR3nt: TGTGCCAGCAGCGGGGGGTCGGGGACAGGGTCCTACGAGCAGTACTTC; CDR3aa: CASSGGSGTGSYEQYF
abundance: -; d_gene: -; v_gene: TRBV2; j_gene: TRBJ2-6; CDR3nt: TGTGCCAGCAGTTCAGGGAACTCTGGGGCCAACGTCCTGACTTTC; CDR3aa: CASSSGNSGANVLTF
abundance: -; d_gene: -; v_gene: TRBV6-1; j_gene: TRBJ2-7; CDR3nt: TGTGCCAGCAAAAGGGGAGAGGGGTCCCACGAGCAGTACTTC; CDR3aa: CASKRGEGSHEQYF
abundance: -; d_gene: -; v_gene: TRBV7-2; j_gene: TRBJ1-4; CDR3nt: TGTGCCAGCAGCAGCCAGGCGGCCCTAGGTGAAAAACTGTTTTTT; CDR3aa: CASSSQAALGEKLFF
abundance: -; d_gene: TRBD2; v_gene: TRBV5-1; j_gene: TRBJ2-3; CDR3nt: TGCGCCAGCAGCTTGGGGACTAGCCCAGCGACAGATACGCAGTATTTT; CDR3aa: CASSLGTSPATDTQYF
abundance: -; d_gene: -; v_gene: TRBV12-3/TRBV12-4; j_gene: TRBJ2-2; CDR3nt: TGTGCCAGCAGTTTCCCAGGGATAGATTCCGGGGAGCTGTTTTTT; CDR3aa: CASSFPGIDSGELFF
abundance: few; d_gene: -; v_gene: TRBV7-9; j_gene: TRBJ1-2; CDR3nt: TGTGCCAGCAGCTTAATCACCCGGACGGACAACTATGGCTACACCTTC; CDR3aa: CASSLITRTDNYGYTF
abundance: few; d_gene: TRBD2; v_gene: TRBV7-2; j_gene: TRBJ2-7; CDR3nt: TGTGCCAGCAGCTTAGATTTAGCGGGAGGGTACGAGCAGTACTTC; CDR3aa: CASSLDLAGGYEQYF
abundance: -; d_gene: -; v_gene: TRBV4-1; j_gene: TRBJ1-1; CDR3nt: TGCGCCAGCAGCCACCGTAGGGTCGGCACTGAAGCTTTCTTT; CDR3aa: CASSHRRVGTEAFF
abundance: -; d_gene: -; v_gene: TRBV7-3; j_gene: TRBJ2-3; CDR3nt: TGTGCCAGCAGCTTAGATGGGCGCAAGACAGATACGCAGTATTTT; CDR3aa: CASSLDGRKTDTQYF
abundance: few; d_gene: TRBD2; v_gene: TRBV20-1; j_gene: TRBJ2-3; CDR3nt: TGCAGTGCTACTGTTAGCGGGAGGGCCCCAGATACGCAGTATTTT; CDR3aa: CSATVSGRAPDTQYF
abundance: few; d_gene: -; v_gene: TRBV21-1; j_gene: TRBJ2-1; CDR3nt: TGTGCCAGCAGCACGCTTAGCGGGAGCCTTCTCAATGAGCAGTTCTTC; CDR3aa: CASSTLSGSLLNEQFF
abundance: few; d_gene: TRBD2; v_gene: TRBV5-1; j_gene: TRBJ2-7; CDR3nt: TGCGCCAGCAGCTCTGGCGGGACTAGTGTATACGAGCAGTACTTC; CDR3aa: CASSSGGTSVYEQYF